This T cell receptor (beta chain) appears in the sequencing data of a study of neoadjuvant anti-PD-1 for oral cavity cancer (TCRdb year 2021). For context, the study as a whole: Patients mostly received three to four biweekly doses of nivolumab at 3 mg/kg before curative-intent surgical resection. Patients who did not progress were given a fourth nivolumab dose at about day 43 and had definitive surgical resection on days 50-56. Patients with complete response, partial response or stable disease by RECIST 1.1 were defined as responders, whereas patients with progression were defined as non-responders. A 33% response rate was observed in the parent correlative cohort, in which over nine patients were included.

On this clone: It has no known antigen specificity. No base quality values were provided; no much bigger clone lies one nucleotide off.

For deep sequencing of PBMC libraries, mostly approximately 460 ng of input genomic DNA was used, and six replicates were run per sample. The immunoSEQ hsTCRbeta kit was used to prepare TCRbeta libraries according to the manufacturer's instructions. The finished libraries were brought together in one pool at approximately 3 nM, which was then read using an Illumina NovaSeq 6000 S4 flow cell. Per the authors' processing: The immunoSEQ Analyzer was used for raw data preprocessing and quality control. The analysis was limited to productive rearrangements, and each clonotype was defined by a unique CDR3 amino acid sequence. Using the R package tcR, the researchers computed the Gini-Simpson index as their estimate of repertoire clonality. Gini indices were compared with Student's t test, and associations with tumor size change were assessed by Pearson correlation. The table was pulled from immuneACCESS by TCRdb, which kept in-frame rearrangements only. Such tables lose some clones; where checked, under half of the loss comes from unresolved V genes, and the rest has no known cause. V and J calls and clone size are copied from that table; D and trimming were computed from the DNA. This sample has approximately 72,000 clones in its table, and around 82% of those were observed once. The ten largest clones add up to roughly 3.5% of the sample.

In the paper's terms, the time point label means: before neoadjuvant nivolumab. The patients had newly diagnosed stage II-IVA oral cavity squamous cell carcinoma and had not received any prior systemic or radiation treatment. Everyone in the cohort had locally advanced, HPV-negative oral cavity squamous cell carcinoma. Peripheral blood mononuclear cells were analyzed directly, without maintenance or expansion in culture. Samples came from a longitudinal correlative study of a single-arm phase II trial of neoadjuvant nivolumab in oral cavity squamous cell carcinoma. Subject-matched pre- and post-treatment PBMCs and tumors from three responders and three non-responders underwent genomic DNA-based TCRbeta sequencing. Peripheral blood mononuclear cells were collected before nivolumab treatment and again after treatment, at the time of surgery. The Maxwell RSC DNA from Cells kit was used to isolate genomic DNA from PBMCs.

Beyond this particular receptor, the publication reports: A higher pretreatment blood Treg/Th17 ratio correlated with both higher pretreatment blood TCRbeta clonality and lower post-treatment tumor TCRbeta clonality. Only a few patients per response group were included in the TCR analyses, and larger cohorts for validation were called for by the authors. After neoadjuvant nivolumab, T cell clonality (Gini index) in PBMCs was significantly higher in non-responders than in responders.

The junction carries 17 bases between V and J, which are trimmed by 2 bases and 3 bases respectively. The CDR3 covers 16 residues, taking in both the cysteine and the phenylalanine. Solely the CDR3 DNA is kept, with 48 bases framed from the first base. CDR1 MNHNS and CDR2 SASEGT were looked up in the germline V gene. The V and J genes are TRBV6-1 and TRBJ2-7; TRBD1 is perhaps the D gene, given 6 matching bases. Sequenced material: PBMCs, taken before nivolumab (anti-PD-1) treatment. The clonotype was recovered from a person aged 35 to 85 with oral cavity squamous cell carcinoma. The sequenced DNA: TGTGCCAGCAGTGAAATACCGGGCCAGGGGCTCTACGAGCAGTACTTC. Its protein reads: CASSEIPGQGLYEQYF.